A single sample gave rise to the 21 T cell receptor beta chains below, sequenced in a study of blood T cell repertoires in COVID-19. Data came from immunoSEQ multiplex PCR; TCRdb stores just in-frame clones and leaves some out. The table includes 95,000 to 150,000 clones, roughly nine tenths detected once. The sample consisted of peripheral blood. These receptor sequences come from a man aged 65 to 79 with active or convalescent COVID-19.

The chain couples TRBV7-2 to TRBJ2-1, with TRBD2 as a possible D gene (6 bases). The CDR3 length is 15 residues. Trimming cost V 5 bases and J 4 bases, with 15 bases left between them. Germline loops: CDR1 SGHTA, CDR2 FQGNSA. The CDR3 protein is CASSDRLGSYNEQFF. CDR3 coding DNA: TGTGCCAGCAGCGACAGACTAGGATCTTACAATGAGCAGTTCTTC.

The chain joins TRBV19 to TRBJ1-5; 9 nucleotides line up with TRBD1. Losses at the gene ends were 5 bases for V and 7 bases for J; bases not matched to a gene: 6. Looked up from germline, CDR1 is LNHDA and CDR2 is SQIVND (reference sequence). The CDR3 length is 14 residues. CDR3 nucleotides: TGTGCCAGTAGTGAAACAGGGGGCGGGCAGCCCCAGCATTTT. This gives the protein CASSETGGGQPQHF.

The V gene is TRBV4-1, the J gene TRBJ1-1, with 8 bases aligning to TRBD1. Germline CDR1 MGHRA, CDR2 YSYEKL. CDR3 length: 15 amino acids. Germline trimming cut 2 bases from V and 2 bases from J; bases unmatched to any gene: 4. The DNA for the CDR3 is TGCGCCAGCAGCCAACAGGGGGCCCTTAACACTGAAGCTTTCTTT. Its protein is CASSQQGALNTEAFF.

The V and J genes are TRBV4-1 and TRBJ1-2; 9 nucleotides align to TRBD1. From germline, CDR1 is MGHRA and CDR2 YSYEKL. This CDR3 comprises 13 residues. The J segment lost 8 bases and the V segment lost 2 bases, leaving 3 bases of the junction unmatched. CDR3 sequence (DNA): TGCGCCAGCAGCCAATTGGACAGGGGAGGCTACACCTTC. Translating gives CASSQLDRGGYTF.

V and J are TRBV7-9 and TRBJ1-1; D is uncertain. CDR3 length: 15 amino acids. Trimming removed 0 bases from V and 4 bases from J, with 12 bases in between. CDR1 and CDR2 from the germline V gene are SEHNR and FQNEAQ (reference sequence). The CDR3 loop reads CASSLAGPRGTEAFF. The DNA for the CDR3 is TGTGCCAGCAGCTTAGCAGGCCCCCGGGGCACTGAAGCTTTCTTT.

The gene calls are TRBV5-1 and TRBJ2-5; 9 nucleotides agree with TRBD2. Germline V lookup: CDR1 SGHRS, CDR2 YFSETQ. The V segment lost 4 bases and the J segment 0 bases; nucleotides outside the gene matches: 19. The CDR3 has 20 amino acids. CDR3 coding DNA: TGCGCCAGCAGCCCACTGGCTCTAGCGGGATTCGAAGGGTACCAAGAGACCCAGTACTTC. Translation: CASSPLALAGFEGYQETQYF.

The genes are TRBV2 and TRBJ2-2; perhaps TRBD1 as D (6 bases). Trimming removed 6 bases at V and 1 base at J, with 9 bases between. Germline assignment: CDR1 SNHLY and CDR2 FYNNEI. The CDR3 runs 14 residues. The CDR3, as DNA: TGTGCCAGCAGCGAGGGACAGAACACCGGGGAGCTGTTTTTT. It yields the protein CASSEGQNTGELFF.

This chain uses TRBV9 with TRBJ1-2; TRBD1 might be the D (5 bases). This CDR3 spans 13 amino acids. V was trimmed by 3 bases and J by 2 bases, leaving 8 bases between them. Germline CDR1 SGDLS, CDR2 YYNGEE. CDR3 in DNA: TGTGCCAGCAGCGGCGGGGGAAACTATGGCTACACCTTC. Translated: CASSGGGNYGYTF.

The CDR3 DNA follows: TGTGCCAGCAGCCAAACGGCGACAGGGTTTATTTACGAGCAGTACTTC. This sequence encodes CASSQTATGFIYEQYF. This chain joins TRBV4-2 and TRBJ2-7; 7 positions agree with TRBD1. Germline CDR1 and CDR2: LGHNA and YNFKEQ. CDR3 length: 16 amino acids. V trimming: 2 bases; J trimming: 4 bases; junction bases outside the gene matches: 11.

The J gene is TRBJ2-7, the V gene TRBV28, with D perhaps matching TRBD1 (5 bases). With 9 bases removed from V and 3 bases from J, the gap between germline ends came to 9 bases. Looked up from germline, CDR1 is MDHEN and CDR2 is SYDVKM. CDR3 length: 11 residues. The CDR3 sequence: CASDSNYEQYF. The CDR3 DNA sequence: TGTGCCAGTGACAGTAACTACGAGCAGTACTTC.

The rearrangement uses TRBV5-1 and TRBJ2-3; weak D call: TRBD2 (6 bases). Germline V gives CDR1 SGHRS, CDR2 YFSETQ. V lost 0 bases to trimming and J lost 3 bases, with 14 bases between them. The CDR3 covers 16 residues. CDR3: CASSLVRDSRTDTQYF. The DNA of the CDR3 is TGCGCCAGCAGCTTGGTCCGGGACTCTCGAACAGATACGCAGTATTTT.

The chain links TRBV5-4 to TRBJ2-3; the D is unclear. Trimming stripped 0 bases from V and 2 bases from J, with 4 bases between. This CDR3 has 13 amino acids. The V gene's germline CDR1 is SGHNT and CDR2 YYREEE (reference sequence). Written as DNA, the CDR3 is TGTGCCAGCAGCTTGGACTTCACAGATACGCAGTATTTT. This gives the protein CASSLDFTDTQYF.

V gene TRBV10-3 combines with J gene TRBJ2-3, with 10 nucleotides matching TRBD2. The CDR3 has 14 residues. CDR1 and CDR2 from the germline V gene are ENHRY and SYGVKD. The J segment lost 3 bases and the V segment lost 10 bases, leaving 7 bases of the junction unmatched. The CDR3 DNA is TGTGCCACCGTCCTAGCGGGAGAAACAGATACGCAGTATTTT. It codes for CATVLAGETDTQYF.

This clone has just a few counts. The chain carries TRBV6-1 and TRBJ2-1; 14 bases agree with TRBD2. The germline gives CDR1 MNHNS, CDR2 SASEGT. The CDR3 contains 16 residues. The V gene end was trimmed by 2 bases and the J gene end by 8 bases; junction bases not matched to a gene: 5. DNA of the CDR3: TGTGCCAGCAGTGAAACGGCGACTAGCGGGAGGGATGAGCAGTTCTTC. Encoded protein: CASSETATSGRDEQFF.

Written as DNA, the CDR3 is TGTGCCAGTAGTATAGATGGCGGCCTGGCCAAAAACATTCAGTACTTC. Translated: CASSIDGGLAKNIQYF. This chain uses TRBV19 with TRBJ2-4; D unclear. V was clipped by 0 bases and J by 1 base, with 10 bases between them. Per germline, CDR1 LNHDA and CDR2 SQIVND (reference sequence). This CDR3 contains 16 residues.

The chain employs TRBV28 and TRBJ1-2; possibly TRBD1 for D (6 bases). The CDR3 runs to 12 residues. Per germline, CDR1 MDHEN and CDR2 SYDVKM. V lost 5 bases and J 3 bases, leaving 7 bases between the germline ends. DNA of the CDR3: TGTGCCAGCAGTACAGGGTACTATGGCTACACCTTC. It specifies CASSTGYYGYTF.

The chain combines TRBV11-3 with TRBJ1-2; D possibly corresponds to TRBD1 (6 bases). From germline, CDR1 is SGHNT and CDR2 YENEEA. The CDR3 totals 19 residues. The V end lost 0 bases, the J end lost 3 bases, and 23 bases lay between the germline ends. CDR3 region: CASSLDRVKGGALDYGYTF. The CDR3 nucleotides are TGTGCCAGCAGCTTAGATCGGGTAAAGGGGGGGGCCTTGGACTATGGCTACACCTTC.

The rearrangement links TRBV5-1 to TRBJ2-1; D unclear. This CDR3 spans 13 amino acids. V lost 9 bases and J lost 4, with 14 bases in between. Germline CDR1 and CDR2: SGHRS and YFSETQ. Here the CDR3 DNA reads TGCGCCACAAAAGCCCCGACTTACAATGAGCAGTTCTTC. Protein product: CATKAPTYNEQFF.

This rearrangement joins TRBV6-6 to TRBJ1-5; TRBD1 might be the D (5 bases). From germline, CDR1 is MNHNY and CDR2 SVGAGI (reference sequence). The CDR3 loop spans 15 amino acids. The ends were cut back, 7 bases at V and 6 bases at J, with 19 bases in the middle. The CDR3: CASIPTGGSSQPQHF. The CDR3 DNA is TGTGCCAGCATTCCAACAGGTGGGTCGAGTCAGCCCCAGCATTTT.

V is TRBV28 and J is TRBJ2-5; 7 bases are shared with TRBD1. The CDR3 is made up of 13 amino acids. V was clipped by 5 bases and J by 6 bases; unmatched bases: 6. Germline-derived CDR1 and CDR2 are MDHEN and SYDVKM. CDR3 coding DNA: TGTGCCAGCAGTCTGACAGGGAAGCAGACCCAGTACTTC. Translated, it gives CASSLTGKQTQYF.

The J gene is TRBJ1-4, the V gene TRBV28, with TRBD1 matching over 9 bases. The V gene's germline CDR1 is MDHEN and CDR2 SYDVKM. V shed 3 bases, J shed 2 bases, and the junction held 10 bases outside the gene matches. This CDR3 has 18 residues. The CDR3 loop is CASSFLPGTGSTNEKLFF. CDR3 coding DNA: TGTGCCAGCAGTTTCCTCCCCGGGACAGGGAGCACTAATGAAAAACTGTTTTTT. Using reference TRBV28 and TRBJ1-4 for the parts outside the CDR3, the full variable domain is DVKVTQSSRYLVKRTGEKVFLECVQDMDHENMFWYRQDPGLGLRLIYFSYDVKMKEKGDIPEGYSVSREKKERFSLILESASTNQTSMYLCASSFLPGTGSTNEKLFFGSGTQLSVL.